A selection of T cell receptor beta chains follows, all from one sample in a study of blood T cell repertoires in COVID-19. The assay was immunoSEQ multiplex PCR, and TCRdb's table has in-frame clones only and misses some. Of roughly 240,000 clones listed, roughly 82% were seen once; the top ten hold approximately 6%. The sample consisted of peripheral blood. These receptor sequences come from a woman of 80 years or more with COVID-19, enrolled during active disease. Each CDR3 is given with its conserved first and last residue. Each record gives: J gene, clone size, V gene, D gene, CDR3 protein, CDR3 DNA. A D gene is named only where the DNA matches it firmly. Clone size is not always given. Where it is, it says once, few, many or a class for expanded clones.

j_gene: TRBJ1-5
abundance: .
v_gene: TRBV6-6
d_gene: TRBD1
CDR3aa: CATTGGQSPQHF
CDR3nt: TGTGCCACCACAGGGGGCCAATCCCCCCAGCATTTT

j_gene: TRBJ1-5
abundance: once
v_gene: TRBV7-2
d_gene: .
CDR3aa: CASSLGSGAQHF
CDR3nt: TGTGCCAGCAGCTTAGGTTCGGGGGCCCAGCATTTT

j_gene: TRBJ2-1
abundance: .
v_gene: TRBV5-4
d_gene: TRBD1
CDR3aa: CASSLGGQGSNNEQFF
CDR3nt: TGTGCCAGCAGCTTGGGAGGACAGGGTAGTAACAATGAGCAGTTCTTC

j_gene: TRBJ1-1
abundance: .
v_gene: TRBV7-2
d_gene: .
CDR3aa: CASSPGQLNTEAFF
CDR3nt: TGTGCCAGCAGCCCCGGACAGCTGAACACTGAAGCTTTCTTT

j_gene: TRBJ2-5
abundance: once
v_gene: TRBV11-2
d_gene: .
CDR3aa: CASSSGVVETQYF
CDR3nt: TGTGCCAGCAGCTCAGGGGTGGTAGAGACCCAGTACTTC

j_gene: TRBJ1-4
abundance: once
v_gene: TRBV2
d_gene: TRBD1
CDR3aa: CASHRGSNEKLFF
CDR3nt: TGTGCCAGCCACAGGGGCTCTAATGAAAAACTGTTTTTT

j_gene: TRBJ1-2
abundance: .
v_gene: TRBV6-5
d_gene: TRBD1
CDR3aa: CASSRGGDRSYGYTF
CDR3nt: TGTGCCAGCAGTAGGGGCGGGGACAGGAGTTATGGCTACACCTTC

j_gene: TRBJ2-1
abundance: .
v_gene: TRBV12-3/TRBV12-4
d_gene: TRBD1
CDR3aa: CASSPDRGGQFF
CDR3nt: TGTGCCAGCAGCCCAGACAGGGGGGGACAGTTCTTC

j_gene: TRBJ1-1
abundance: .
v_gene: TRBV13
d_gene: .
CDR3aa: CASSFRQGSAFF
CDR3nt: TGTGCCAGCAGCTTTAGGCAGGGTAGCGCTTTCTTT

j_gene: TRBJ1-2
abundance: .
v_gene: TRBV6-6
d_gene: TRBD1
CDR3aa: CASSPQGPYGYTF
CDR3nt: TGTGCCAGCAGCCCACAGGGGCCCTATGGCTACACCTTC

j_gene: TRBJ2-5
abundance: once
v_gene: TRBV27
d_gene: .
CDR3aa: CASSPRGETQYF
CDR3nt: TGTGCCAGCAGTCCAAGGGGAGAGACCCAGTACTTC

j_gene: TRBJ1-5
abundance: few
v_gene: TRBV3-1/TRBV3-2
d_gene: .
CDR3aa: CASSIGLNQPQHF
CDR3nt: TGTGCCAGCAGCATAGGACTCAATCAGCCCCAGCATTTT

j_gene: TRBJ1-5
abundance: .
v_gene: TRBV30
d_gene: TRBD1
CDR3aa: CAWSATGSNQPQHF
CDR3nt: TGTGCCTGGAGTGCGACAGGGAGCAATCAGCCCCAGCATTTT

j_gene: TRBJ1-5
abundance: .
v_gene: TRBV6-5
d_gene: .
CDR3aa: CASSQNGRWGPLDF
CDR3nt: TGTGCCAGCAGCCAGAACGGGCGGTGGGGCCCCCTGGATTTT

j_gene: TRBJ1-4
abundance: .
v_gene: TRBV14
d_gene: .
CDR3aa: CASSLPGHLNEKLFF
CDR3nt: TGTGCCAGCAGCCTTCCGGGACACCTTAATGAAAAACTGTTTTTT

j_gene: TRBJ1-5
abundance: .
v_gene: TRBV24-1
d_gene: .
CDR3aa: CATSDRSNQPQHF
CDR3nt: TGTGCCACCTCGGACAGAAGCAATCAGCCCCAGCATTTT

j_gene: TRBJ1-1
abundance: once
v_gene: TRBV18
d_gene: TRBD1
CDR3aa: CASSPRQGGGEAFF
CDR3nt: TGTGCCAGCTCACCACGACAGGGAGGTGGGGAAGCTTTCTTT

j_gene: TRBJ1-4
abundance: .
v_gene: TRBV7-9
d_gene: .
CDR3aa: CASSLFPWRVNATNEKLFF
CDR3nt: TGTGCCAGCAGCTTATTCCCCTGGCGGGTAAATGCAACTAATGAAAAACTGTTTTTT

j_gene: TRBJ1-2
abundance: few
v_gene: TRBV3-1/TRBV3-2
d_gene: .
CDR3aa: CATGGAPVYGYTF
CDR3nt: TGTGCCACCGGAGGGGCGCCGGTGTATGGCTACACCTTC

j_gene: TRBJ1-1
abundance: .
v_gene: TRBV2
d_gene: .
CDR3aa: CASSEEGNTEAFF
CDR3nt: TGTGCCAGCAGTGAAGAGGGGAATACTGAAGCTTTCTTT

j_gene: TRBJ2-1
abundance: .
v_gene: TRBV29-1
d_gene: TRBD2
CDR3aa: CSVDSGGNEQFF
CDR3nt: TGCAGCGTTGATTCCGGGGGGAATGAGCAGTTCTTC

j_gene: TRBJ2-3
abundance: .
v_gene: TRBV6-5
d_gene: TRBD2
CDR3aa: CASSYSSRGGVDTQYF
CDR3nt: TGTGCCAGCAGTTACTCTAGTCGGGGGGGGGTAGATACGCAGTATTTT

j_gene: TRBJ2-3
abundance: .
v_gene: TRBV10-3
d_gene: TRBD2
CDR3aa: CAISLAGNTDTQYF
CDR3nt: TGTGCCATCAGTCTAGCGGGTAACACAGATACGCAGTATTTT

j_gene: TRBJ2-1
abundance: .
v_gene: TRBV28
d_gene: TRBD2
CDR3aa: CASSSPGGATYNEQFF
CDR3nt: TGTGCCAGCAGTTCTCCCGGGGGGGCAACCTACAATGAGCAGTTCTTC

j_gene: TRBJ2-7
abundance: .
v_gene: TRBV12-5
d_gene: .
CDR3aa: CASGRAGTYEQYF
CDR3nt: TGTGCTAGTGGGCGGGCGGGGACGTACGAGCAGTACTTC

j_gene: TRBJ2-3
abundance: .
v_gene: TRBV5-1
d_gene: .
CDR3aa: CASSPVTSSTDTQYF
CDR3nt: TGCGCCAGCAGCCCTGTGACTAGTAGCACAGATACGCAGTATTTT

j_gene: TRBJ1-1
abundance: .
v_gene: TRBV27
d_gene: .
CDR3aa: CASRPGGRNTEAFF
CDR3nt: TGTGCCAGCAGGCCCGGAGGTAGAAACACTGAAGCTTTCTTT

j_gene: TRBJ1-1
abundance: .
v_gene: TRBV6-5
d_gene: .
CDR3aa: CASSYGGTNTEAFF
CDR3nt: TGTGCCAGCAGTTACGGAGGGACGAACACTGAAGCTTTCTTT

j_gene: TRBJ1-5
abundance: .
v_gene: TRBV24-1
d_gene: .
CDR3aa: CATQSKGGTNQPQHF
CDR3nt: TGTGCCACCCAGAGCAAGGGGGGGACAAATCAGCCCCAGCATTTT

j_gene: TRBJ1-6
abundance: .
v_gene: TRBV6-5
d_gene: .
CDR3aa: CASSTPGNSSPLHF
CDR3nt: TGTGCCAGCAGTACCCCGGGGAACTCTTCACCCCTCCACTTT

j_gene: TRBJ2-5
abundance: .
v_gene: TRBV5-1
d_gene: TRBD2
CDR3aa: CASSPGGGQETQYF
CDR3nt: TGCGCCAGCAGCCCCGGGGGGGGTCAAGAGACCCAGTACTTC

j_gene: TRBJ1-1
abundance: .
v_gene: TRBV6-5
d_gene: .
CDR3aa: CASTMGGGKTEAFF
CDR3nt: TGTGCCAGCACTATGGGGGGGGGAAAAACTGAAGCTTTCTTT

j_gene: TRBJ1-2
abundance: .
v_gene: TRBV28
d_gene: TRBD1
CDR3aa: CASSPLPGRGQGFNYGYTF
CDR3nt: TGTGCCAGCAGTCCATTACCCGGGCGTGGACAGGGTTTTAACTATGGCTACACCTTC

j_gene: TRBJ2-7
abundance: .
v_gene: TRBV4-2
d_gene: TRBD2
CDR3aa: CASSQDPSGGPNYEQYF
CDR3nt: TGTGCCAGCAGCCAAGACCCAAGCGGGGGGCCAAACTACGAGCAGTACTTC

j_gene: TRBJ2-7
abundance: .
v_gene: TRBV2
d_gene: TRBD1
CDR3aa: CASTEGQLYEQYF
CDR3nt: TGTGCCAGCACAGAGGGACAGCTGTACGAGCAGTACTTC

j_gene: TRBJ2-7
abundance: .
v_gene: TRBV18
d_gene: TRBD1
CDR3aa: CASSPSTGSYEQYF
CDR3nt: TGTGCCAGCTCACCGTCGACAGGGTCCTACGAGCAGTACTTC

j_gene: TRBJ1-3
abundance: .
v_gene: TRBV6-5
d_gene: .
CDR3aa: CASSSRFSSSGNTIYF
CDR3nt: TGTGCCAGCAGTTCCCGATTTTCCAGCTCTGGAAACACCATATATTTT

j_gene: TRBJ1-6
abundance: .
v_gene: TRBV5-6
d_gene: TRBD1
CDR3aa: CASSIIRGHSPLHF
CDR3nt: TGTGCCAGCAGCATAATCAGGGGGCATTCACCCCTCCACTTT

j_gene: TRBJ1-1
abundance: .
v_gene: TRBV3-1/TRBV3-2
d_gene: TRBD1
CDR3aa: CASSPPGQGRLLAEAFF
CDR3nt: TGTGCCAGCAGCCCCCCGGGACAGGGGCGTCTTTTGGCTGAAGCTTTCTTT

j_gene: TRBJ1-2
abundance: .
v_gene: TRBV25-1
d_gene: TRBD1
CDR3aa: CASSAAQGNSYGYTF
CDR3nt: TGTGCCAGCAGTGCGGCACAGGGGAACAGCTATGGCTACACCTTC